A selection of T cell receptor beta chains follows, all from one sample in a study of T cell responses to AZD1222 COVID-19 vaccine. Libraries were prepared by immunoSEQ multiplex PCR; TCRdb keeps only in-frame clonotypes and omits some of them. The table shows about 49,000 clones, with about 74% occurring only once. The specimen comprised peripheral blood, sampled on day 0 of AZD1222 vaccination. Receptors were obtained from an adult in good health. Both conserved end residues are part of each CDR3. A D gene is named only where the DNA matches it firmly. The size entry is marked missing in some rows and otherwise reads once, few, many or a size class.

V: TRBV5-5
size: .
D: TRBD2
J: TRBJ2-2
DNA: TGTGCCAGCAGCCCCGCCCCTAGCGGGGGCACCGGGGAGCTGTTTTTT
CDR3: CASSPAPSGGTGELFF

V: TRBV5-1
size: .
D: .
J: TRBJ2-2
DNA: TGCGCCAGCAGCTTGGGGCGCACCGGCACCGGGGAGCTGTTTTTT
CDR3: CASSLGRTGTGELFF

V: TRBV2
size: .
D: .
J: TRBJ1-6
DNA: TGTGCCAGCAGTGAAGCGCCCCAGGGCTCCTATAATTCACCCCTCCACTTT
CDR3: CASSEAPQGSYNSPLHF

V: TRBV3-1/TRBV3-2
size: .
D: .
J: TRBJ2-1
DNA: TGTGCCCGCAGCGAAGGGGGGGGGCTGAGCTCCTACAATGAGCAGTTCTTC
CDR3: CARSEGGGLSSYNEQFF

V: TRBV7-3
size: .
D: TRBD2
J: TRBJ2-1
DNA: TGTGCCAGCAGCTTAACTAGCGGGACCCCCTCCTACAATGAGCAGTTCTTC
CDR3: CASSLTSGTPSYNEQFF

V: TRBV6-5
size: .
D: .
J: TRBJ2-1
DNA: TGTGCCAGCAGTTCCTTTGGGGCAAATGAGCAGTTCTTC
CDR3: CASSSFGANEQFF

V: TRBV3-1/TRBV3-2
size: .
D: TRBD2
J: TRBJ2-3
DNA: TGTGCCAGCAGCCCGGGACTAGCTAGCACAGATACGCAGTATTTT
CDR3: CASSPGLASTDTQYF

V: TRBV30
size: once
D: .
J: TRBJ2-1
DNA: TGTGCCTGGAGTCGAGGACTAAGCAATGAGCAGTTCTTC
CDR3: CAWSRGLSNEQFF

V: TRBV7-9
size: .
D: .
J: TRBJ2-5
DNA: TGTGCCAGCGGGTTTTTAGCGTTGGAGACCCAGTACTTC
CDR3: CASGFLALETQYF

V: TRBV19
size: .
D: .
J: TRBJ2-7
DNA: TGTGCCAGTAGCGGGGGCTCCTACGAGCAGTACTTC
CDR3: CASSGGSYEQYF

V: TRBV2
size: .
D: TRBD1
J: TRBJ2-3
DNA: TGTGCCAGCACGGGGACAGGGGGTTCGGATACGCAGTATTTT
CDR3: CASTGTGGSDTQYF

V: TRBV14
size: .
D: TRBD2
J: TRBJ2-1
DNA: TGTGCCAGCAGCCAAGCCCGGCGGGAGTACAATGAGCAGTTCTTC
CDR3: CASSQARREYNEQFF

V: TRBV28
size: medium-sized
D: .
J: TRBJ1-5
DNA: TGTGCCAGCAGTTTGTTCCCAGGCTATAGCAATCAGCCCCAGCATTTT
CDR3: CASSLFPGYSNQPQHF

V: TRBV12-3/TRBV12-4
size: .
D: .
J: TRBJ1-6
DNA: TGTGCCAGCAGTTTTCAGAATTCACCCCTCCACTTT
CDR3: CASSFQNSPLHF

V: TRBV5-6
size: few
D: .
J: TRBJ1-1
DNA: TGTGCCAGCAGCTTTATCATTGGCAAGAGCACTGAAGCTTTCTTT
CDR3: CASSFIIGKSTEAFF

V: TRBV5-4
size: .
D: TRBD1
J: TRBJ1-2
DNA: TGTGCCAGCAGCAAAGACAGGGACCGTAACTATGGCTACACCTTC
CDR3: CASSKDRDRNYGYTF

V: TRBV7-8
size: .
D: .
J: TRBJ2-5
DNA: TGTGCCAGCAGCCCCCTGGAGACCCAGTACTTC
CDR3: CASSPLETQYF

V: TRBV28
size: .
D: .
J: TRBJ1-5
DNA: TGTGCCAGCAGCCTCGACAGGTTAGGACGTCAGCCCCAGCATTTT
CDR3: CASSLDRLGRQPQHF

V: TRBV5-1
size: .
D: TRBD2
J: TRBJ2-5
DNA: TGCGCCAGCAGCGCAGGGACTAGCGGGAGCAAGTACCAAGAGACCCAGTACTTC
CDR3: CASSAGTSGSKYQETQYF

V: TRBV5-6
size: .
D: TRBD1
J: TRBJ1-1
DNA: TGTGCCAGCAGCTCGGGACAGTTTGAAGCTTTCTTT
CDR3: CASSSGQFEAFF

V: TRBV29-1
size: .
D: .
J: TRBJ1-1
DNA: TGCAGCGTTGTACCCGTGAACACTGAAGCTTTCTTT
CDR3: CSVVPVNTEAFF

V: TRBV30
size: .
D: TRBD1
J: TRBJ1-5
DNA: TGTGCCTGGAGTGTCCAGGGGGCTGGCAATCAGCCCCAGCATTTT
CDR3: CAWSVQGAGNQPQHF

V: TRBV27
size: .
D: .
J: TRBJ1-1
DNA: TGTGCCAGCATGGGAGATGAAGCTTTCTTT
CDR3: CASMGDEAFF

V: TRBV7-2
size: few
D: .
J: TRBJ2-2
DNA: TGTGCCAGCAGCCCCAGGGGTACGAACACCGGGGAGCTGTTTTTT
CDR3: CASSPRGTNTGELFF

V: TRBV5-4
size: .
D: TRBD2
J: TRBJ2-1
DNA: TGTGCCAGCTCCTGGGGGGGGTCCTACAATGAGCAGTTCTTC
CDR3: CASSWGGSYNEQFF

V: TRBV18
size: .
D: .
J: TRBJ2-5
DNA: TGTGCCAGCTCACCGGTCTTTGTAAGGGGAGAGACCCAGTACTTC
CDR3: CASSPVFVRGETQYF

V: TRBV28
size: .
D: .
J: TRBJ1-5
DNA: TGTGCCACCCGTGGGGGGCTGAAGGATCAGCCCCAGCATTTT
CDR3: CATRGGLKDQPQHF

V: TRBV9
size: .
D: .
J: TRBJ2-5
DNA: TGTGCCAGCAGCGTGGGTGGCAGGGGAACTGAGACCCAGTACTTC
CDR3: CASSVGGRGTETQYF

V: TRBV6-5
size: .
D: TRBD1
J: TRBJ1-4
DNA: TGTGCCAGCCACGGGACAGGGGGCGAAAAACTGTTTTTT
CDR3: CASHGTGGEKLFF

V: TRBV5-1
size: .
D: .
J: TRBJ1-1
DNA: TGCGCCAGCAGCTTGGACAGGGTGAGAACTGAAGCTTTCTTT
CDR3: CASSLDRVRTEAFF

V: TRBV30
size: .
D: .
J: TRBJ2-3
DNA: TGTGCCTGGAGGGTAACTAACAGGGCAGATACGCAGTATTTT
CDR3: CAWRVTNRADTQYF

V: TRBV6-5
size: .
D: .
J: TRBJ1-1
DNA: TGTGCCAGCGGCACCGGGGGCCCGACTGAAGCTTTCTTT
CDR3: CASGTGGPTEAFF

V: TRBV5-1
size: .
D: .
J: TRBJ2-5
DNA: TGCGCCAGCAGCTTGCCACGGGCCTTCCAAGAGACCCAGTACTTC
CDR3: CASSLPRAFQETQYF

V: TRBV6-5
size: .
D: TRBD1
J: TRBJ1-1
DNA: TGTGCCAGCAGTCGACAGGGGGCAGGGAACACTGAAGCTTTCTTT
CDR3: CASSRQGAGNTEAFF

V: TRBV5-4
size: .
D: .
J: TRBJ2-5
DNA: TGTGCCAGCAGCTTGGAGGAGGGGTTCGGAGAGACCCAGTACTTC
CDR3: CASSLEEGFGETQYF

V: TRBV5-6
size: .
D: .
J: TRBJ2-5
DNA: TGTGCCAGCAGCTTGGGGGGTTCCGGGGTCCAAGAGACCCAGTACTTC
CDR3: CASSLGGSGVQETQYF